These T cell receptor beta chains were read from a single sample in a study of preoperative IRX-2 immunotherapy in early breast cancer. Generated by immunoSEQ multiplex PCR, the TCRdb table keeps only in-frame clones and is missing some. Of about 3,300 clones listed, around 73% are singletons. Sample: tumor tissue, taken after IRX-2 immunotherapy. The source of these receptors is a human donor with breast cancer. The conserved cysteine and the conserved F or W are not part of the CDR3 here. Fields, in order: V gene, D gene, J gene, CDR3 protein. D genes are given only for firm matches.

TRBV30,NA,TRBJ1-4,ALGTTNEKLF
TRBV28,TRBD2,TRBJ2-1,ASSLGLAGGNNYNEQF
TRBV5-1,TRBD2,TRBJ2-7,ATSRDSGGYEQY
TRBV9,NA,TRBJ2-3,ASSVGLARPDTQY
TRBV6-7,TRBD2,TRBJ2-3,AIGQGPKGLAGDDTQY
TRBV7-1,NA,TRBJ2-2,ASSLANPGELF
TRBV6-8,TRBD1,TRBJ1-4,ASSADRGRGKLF
TRBV10-2,NA,TRBJ2-7,ASSMARYEQY
TRBV5-1,NA,TRBJ1-2,ASSLDGGEAYGYT
TRBV19,TRBD1,TRBJ1-3,ASSVYIAGTAGNTIY
TRBV28,TRBD1,TRBJ2-3,ASRRGQGQGPDTQY
TRBV5-1,TRBD2,TRBJ2-1,ASRRTITSGSNEQF